The 17 T cell receptor beta chains below were found in one sample sequenced in a study of blood T cells in healthy people across ages (dated by TCRdb to the mid-2010s). Library preparation employed 5' RACE. The reads were generated on an Illumina HiSeq 2500. A second PCR of about 7 to 12 cycles was run with a J-beta primer mix and a sample-barcoded 5' primer. TCRdb applied fastp at Q25 and MiXCR to the public reads, then kept only in-frame beta chains. CDR3 protein sequences are deduplicated, and each keeps its most common genes and DNA. Here the sample has roughly 830,000 distinct CDR3 sequences; under 80% occur a single time. The top ten hold 25% to 35% of the sample. Material: blood. The receptors come from a man aged 25 to 45 in good health.

The chain joins TRBV12-3 or TRBV12-4 to TRBJ2-2, with 8 bases fitting TRBD2. The CDR3 has 14 amino acids. Germline trimming cut 11 bases from V and 0 bases from J; bases unmatched to any gene: 5. This CDR3 is CAGRAGANTGELFF. Here the CDR3 DNA reads TGTGCCGGACGAGCGGGGGCGAACACCGGGGAGCTGTTTTTT.

This clonotype was counted between two and nine times. This chain links TRBV27 with TRBJ1-2; 9 bases map to TRBD1. The CDR3 extends over 15 amino acids. Germline assignment: CDR1 MNHEY and CDR2 SMNVEV (reference sequence). The trim removed 7 bases at V and 7 bases at J, leaving 13 bases unmatched. The CDR3 region has the DNA TGTGCCAGCAACAATCCCGGACAGGGGAGGGGTGGCTACACCTTC. Translating it yields CASNNPGQGRGGYTF.

The rearrangement uses TRBV20-1 and TRBJ1-4; D not resolved. Trimming shortened V by 0 bases and J by 3 bases, and 8 bases separated the two germline ends. There are 14 residues in the CDR3. Germline lookup yields CDR1 DFQATT and CDR2 SNEGSKA (reference sequence). CDR3 loop: CSARDARSNEKLFF. In nucleotides, the CDR3 is TGCAGTGCTAGAGATGCCAGATCTAATGAAAAACTGTTTTTT.

This clonotype was seen just once. V usage is TRBV7-2 and J usage is TRBJ1-2; D is undetermined. The CDR3 totals 12 residues. V was trimmed by 4 bases and J by 3 bases, leaving 6 bases between them. CDR1 is SGHTA and CDR2 is FQGNSA in the germline V gene. The CDR3 is CASSSWDYGYTF. The CDR3 DNA reads TGTGCCAGCAGCTCCTGGGACTATGGCTACACCTTC.

The V gene is TRBV15, the J gene TRBJ2-1; D perhaps matches TRBD2 (7 bases). Germline assignment: CDR1 LNHNV and CDR2 YYDKDF (reference sequence). This CDR3 is built from 14 residues. V lost 2 bases, J lost 11 bases, and 16 bases lay in between. CDR3 nucleotide sequence: TGTGCCACCAGCAGACCTAACACCGGGGGGCAGCAGTTCTTC. Amino acid sequence: CATSRPNTGGQQFF.

J is TRBJ2-1 and V is TRBV6-1; 9 bases match TRBD1. The CDR3 is 15 residues long. Germline V gene lookup returns CDR1 MNHNS and CDR2 SASEGT. Trimming removed 6 bases from V and 2 bases from J; junction bases left unmatched: 5. The CDR3 spells CASRRQGDPYNEQFF. As DNA, the CDR3 is TGTGCCAGCAGAAGACAGGGGGACCCCTACAATGAGCAGTTCTTC.

This clonotype was detected a few times. The chain joins TRBV20-1 to TRBJ1-2; D is ambiguous. The V and J ends lost 7 bases and 6 bases respectively, with 3 bases between them. CDR1 and CDR2 from the germline V gene are DFQATT and SNEGSKA (reference sequence). The CDR3 length is 8 residues. The CDR3 is CSVNGYTF. DNA for the CDR3: TGCAGTGTTAATGGCTACACCTTC.

This chain joins TRBV7-3 and TRBJ2-3, with D perhaps matching TRBD2 (6 bases). The CDR3 runs 13 residues. CDR1 and CDR2 from the germline V gene are SGHTA and FQGTGA. V lost 7 bases to trimming and J lost 2 bases, with 10 bases between them. The CDR3 reads CASTEGLTDTQYF. In DNA, the CDR3 is TGTGCCAGCACGGAGGGGCTCACAGATACGCAGTATTTT.

This chain uses TRBV7-2 with TRBJ1-5; 7 nucleotides match TRBD1. This CDR3 is built from 16 residues. Trimming cost V 5 bases and J 2 bases; bases outside gene matches: 9. CDR1 is SGHTA and CDR2 is FQGNSA in the germline V gene. CDR3 sequence: CASSPQGGLGNQPQHF. The DNA for the CDR3 is TGTGCCAGCAGCCCTCAGGGGGGTCTTGGCAATCAGCCCCAGCATTTT.

The rearrangement joins TRBV6-5 to TRBJ2-3; D remains unclear. Germline V gene sequence: CDR1 MNHEY, CDR2 SVGAGI. Deletions cut 0 bases from V and 11 bases from J, with 9 bases between. The CDR3 length is 12 residues. The CDR3 DNA reads as TGTGCCAGCAGTTACTCGCCCTACGTGCAGTATTTT. It encodes CASSYSPYVQYF.

The chain recombines TRBV12-5 with TRBJ1-1; no clear D. CDR1 is LGHNT and CDR2 is FRNRAP in the germline V gene. The V and J ends lost 7 bases and 0 bases respectively, with 33 bases between them. This CDR3 comprises 21 residues. The CDR3 spells CASAHPMTRGGRPRVNTEAFF. The CDR3 DNA follows: TGTGCTAGTGCCCATCCGATGACACGGGGAGGTCGGCCCCGGGTGAACACTGAAGCTTTCTTT.

J is TRBJ2-1 and V is TRBV7-2, with 8 nucleotides matching TRBD1. The CDR3 spans 14 residues. The ends lost 5 bases at V and 6 bases at J; junction bases unmatched: 6. Germline assignment: CDR1 SGHTA and CDR2 FQGNSA. The CDR3 coding sequence is TGTGCCAGCAGCCCCCGGACAGGGAGCAATGAGCAGTTCTTC. This translates into CASSPRTGSNEQFF.

V usage is TRBV4-1 and J usage is TRBJ2-1; tentatively, D is TRBD1 or TRBD2 (5 bases each). The DNA end favors TRBJ2-7, so the J call may be wrong. CDR1 MGHRA and CDR2 YSYEKL come from the germline V gene. The CDR3 length is 15 residues. This CDR3 reads CASSQGGASLYEQYF. As DNA, the CDR3 is TGCGCCAGCAGCCAAGGAGGGGCGTCTCTCTACGAGCAGTACTTC.

On this clonotype itself: A much larger clone differs from this one at a single base, so this may be a read error. The rearrangement joins TRBV11-2 to TRBJ2-3, with 8 positions matching TRBD2. CDR3 length equals 18 residues. Germline V gene lookup returns CDR1 SGHAT and CDR2 FQNNGV. The CDR3 sequence is CASSLEGTGTRGTDMQYF. The CDR3 bases are TGTGCCAGCAGCTTGGAGGGGACTGGGACTAGGGGCACAGATATGCAGTATTTT.

The chain joins TRBV5-1 to TRBJ1-6; the D is unclear. CDR3 length: 14 amino acids. Germline CDR1 is SGHRS and CDR2 is YFSETQ. Trimming took off 4 bases at V and 11 bases at J, with 16 bases between the two ends. The CDR3 DNA reads TGCGCCAGCAGCGCGGACGACGGTAGTGCACCCCTCCACTTT. Translating it yields CASSADDGSAPLHF.

This chain joins TRBV7-9 and TRBJ2-2; D not resolved. This CDR3 region has 11 residues. V was cut by 1 base and J by 11 bases, with 5 bases left in between. The germline V gene has CDR1 SEHNR and CDR2 FQNEAQ (reference sequence). The CDR3 nucleotides read TGTGCCAGCAGCTTAGGAATAGAGCTGTTTTTT. It is translated as CASSLGIELFF. The entire variable domain, with the rest obtained from reference TRBV7-9 and TRBJ2-2, is as follows: DTGVSQNPRHKITKRGQNVTFRCDPISEHNRLYWYRQTLGQGPEFLTYFQNEAQLEKSRLLSDRFSAERPKGSFSTLEIQRTEQGDSAMYLCASSLGIELFFGEGSRLTVL.

J is TRBJ2-7 and V is TRBV6-1; 8 nucleotides match TRBD1. The CDR3 runs to 15 residues. The V gene's germline CDR1 is MNHNS and CDR2 SASEGT. After removal of 3 bases from V and 6 bases from J, the junction contained 10 bases not matched to a gene. CDR3 DNA sequence: TGTGCCAGCAGTGAGGGCAGGGGGCGGTTGGCCGAGCAGTACTTC. Protein product: CASSEGRGRLAEQYF.